This TCR beta chain was identified in a study of vaccination effects on CD4 cells after COVID-19 (dated by TCRdb to between 2022 and 2023). For context, the study as a whole: Post-vaccine samples across the study were collected a median of 72 days after the second dose, with a range of 14 to 241. SARS-CoV-2 spike-specific CD4+ TCR repertoires from before and after mRNA vaccination were compared in COVID-19 convalescent patients and in infection-naive vaccine recipients. Altogether, roughly 10 COVID-19 convalescent patients and a handful of SARS-CoV-2-naive healthy vaccine recipients made up the full study. Cultures from other donors in the study were sequenced with the Oncomine TCR Beta short-read assay on an Illumina iSeq 100.

The ViraFEST assay stimulated PBMC with viral peptide pools and then used TCR sequencing to identify antigen-specific CD4+ T cell clonotypes by expansion. After around ten days of culture, CD4+ T cells were isolated with the EasySep CD4+ T cell isolation kit. Each participant received two doses of an mRNA SARS-CoV-2 vaccine, either BNT162b2 or mRNA-1273. Negative nucleocapsid antibody results before and after vaccination confirmed that the healthy vaccine recipients had no prior SARS-CoV-2 infection. Each well held around 2 million PBMC cultured in IMDM containing around 5.1% human AB serum, 9.5 to 10 IU/ml IL-2 and gentamicin, along with about 10 ug/ml peptides. On days 3 and 7, half of the culture medium was replaced with fresh IL-2-containing medium. Unless otherwise noted, each peptide stimulation condition was cultured in triplicate wells. Using Ficoll-Paque Plus gradient centrifugation, PBMC were separated from whole blood and then either used fresh or cryopreserved at -140C. The spike proteins of SARS-CoV-2 and of the common cold coronaviruses HCoV-NL63, HCoV-OC43 and HCoV-229E were spanned by overlapping peptide pools. Genomic DNA was extracted from cultured CD4+ T cells with the QIAamp micro DNA kit.

Spanning cysteine to phenylalanine, the CDR3 consists of 18 amino acids. Solely the CDR3 DNA is kept, with 54 bases framed from the first base. Germline trimming amounts to 7 bases on V and 0 bases on J, with 12 as the count of junction bases outside the gene matches. The germline V gene provides CDR1 SGHTS and CDR2 YDEGEE. With respect to this clone: What this receptor recognizes is not known. No base quality information exists; no much larger clone differs at one position.

The paper's findings and limits, for the study overall: Both infection-induced and vaccine-induced clones contracted markedly at late post-vaccination timepoints, which is consistent with waning T cell responses. Among healthy vaccine recipients, nearly all vaccine-induced clones were SARS-CoV-2 mono-reactive, and only 1 of 255 was cross-reactive with common cold coronaviruses. The study was limited by a small number of convalescent patients, and early post-infection timepoints were lacking.

The library came from the immunoSEQ multiplex PCR assay. TCR beta CDR3 sequencing was performed on DNA from the cultured, isolated CD4+ T cells. Per the authors' processing: The analysis removed non-productive TCR sequences, trimmed reads to the CDR3 region, and retained only CDR3s that were 7 or more amino acids long. Antigen-specific clonotypes were identified with the MANAFEST web app by comparing expansion in peptide wells against reference cultures. To count as positive, a clone had to show expansion at FDR<0.05 compared with the reference and with all other wells, an odds ratio above 5, and a frequency above 0.1% in two replicate wells. A clonotype was called cross-reactive if it was significantly expanded both in SARS-CoV-2 spike wells and in at least one common cold coronavirus spike condition. CDR3 similarity was assessed by Levenshtein distance with the stringdist R package, and unrooted trees were built with ape in R 3.6.1. Sourced from immuneACCESS, this table was stored by TCRdb with only in-frame sequences that have V and J called. A share of the clones is absent; for the studies checked, an unresolved V gene accounts for under half, and the remainder has no known explanation. V, J and clone size reflect that table, while D and trimming were determined from the DNA. In this sample the table shows about 24,000 clones, roughly 80% of which occur a single time. The top ten clonotypes cover 5.6% of the sample.

The specimen was CD4+ T cells from PBMCs cultured with SARS-CoV-2 spike peptides, collected after COVID-19 vaccination. Sample cell subset or site, as interpreted from the label and publication: SARS-CoV-2 spike overlapping peptide pool stimulation. The receptor chain draws on TRBV5-8 and TRBJ2-3, with TRBD2 matching 12 junction bases. The TCR sequence derives from a human donor who received a COVID-19 vaccine. Some clones in this sample may be carry-over from other donors' samples. The sequence in DNA is TGTGCCAGCCCAATACTAGCGGGGGGTCCAGTTAGCACAGATACGCAGTATTTT. Its amino acids are CASPILAGGPVSTDTQYF.